A selection of T cell receptor beta chains follows, all from one sample in a study of Ad26.COV2.S vaccination and SARS-CoV-2 variants. Clones were sequenced by immunoSEQ multiplex PCR, and TCRdb holds only the in-frame ones, with some missing. The sample has a few hundred thousand clones, almost 90% seen once. Sequencing used peripheral blood, obtained in a trial of Ad26.COV2.S vaccine versus placebo. All receptors derive from a person between 18 and 60 years old who received the Ad26.COV2.S COVID-19 vaccine or a placebo. CDR3s include the opening cysteine and the closing phenylalanine or tryptophan. Each record gives: J gene, V gene, D gene, CDR3 protein. A D gene is named only where the DNA matches it firmly.

J gene: TRBJ2-1
V gene: TRBV7-6
D gene: TRBD2
CDR3 protein: CASSSYLAGGSYNEQFF

J gene: TRBJ2-5
V gene: TRBV7-9
D gene: TRBD1
CDR3 protein: CASSSSLGQEDSGETQYF

J gene: TRBJ1-1
V gene: TRBV6-5
D gene: .
CDR3 protein: CASRLQGGGSAEAFF

J gene: TRBJ2-3
V gene: TRBV5-1
D gene: .
CDR3 protein: CASSGVTVTDTQYF

J gene: TRBJ2-3
V gene: TRBV4-3
D gene: TRBD2
CDR3 protein: CASSQDAASGITDTQYF

J gene: TRBJ2-7
V gene: TRBV25-1
D gene: .
CDR3 protein: CASSGTVGLAYEQYF

J gene: TRBJ1-2
V gene: TRBV7-9
D gene: .
CDR3 protein: CASSPEVYYGYTF

J gene: TRBJ2-1
V gene: TRBV29-1
D gene: .
CDR3 protein: CSGVRPLYNEQFF

J gene: TRBJ1-3
V gene: TRBV2
D gene: TRBD1
CDR3 protein: CASSEADRDGNTIYF

J gene: TRBJ2-1
V gene: TRBV11-2
D gene: .
CDR3 protein: CASSLVNSYNEQFF

J gene: TRBJ2-3
V gene: TRBV10-2
D gene: .
CDR3 protein: CASSGTDGDTQYF

J gene: TRBJ2-7
V gene: TRBV15
D gene: .
CDR3 protein: CATSRPGEGSYEQYF

J gene: TRBJ2-6
V gene: TRBV11-2
D gene: .
CDR3 protein: CASSHPGHRVAGANVLTF

J gene: TRBJ2-1
V gene: TRBV29-1
D gene: TRBD2
CDR3 protein: CSVEDLASGGGWEQFF

J gene: TRBJ1-2
V gene: TRBV4-3
D gene: TRBD1
CDR3 protein: CASSPDRVRNGYTF

J gene: TRBJ1-5
V gene: TRBV7-8
D gene: .
CDR3 protein: CASSLPGDPQHF

J gene: TRBJ1-1
V gene: TRBV9
D gene: .
CDR3 protein: CASSAGGNTEAFF

J gene: TRBJ2-3
V gene: TRBV11-3
D gene: TRBD2
CDR3 protein: CASSLGISGGLTDTQYF

J gene: TRBJ1-6
V gene: TRBV4-1
D gene: .
CDR3 protein: CASSQDVVDNSPLHF

J gene: TRBJ2-7
V gene: TRBV6-2/TRBV6-3
D gene: .
CDR3 protein: CASSYTANEQYF

J gene: TRBJ1-4
V gene: TRBV6-1
D gene: TRBD1
CDR3 protein: CASSEVDPGTENEKLFF

J gene: TRBJ2-1
V gene: TRBV19
D gene: TRBD2
CDR3 protein: CASSATSGSVFF

J gene: TRBJ1-1
V gene: TRBV9
D gene: TRBD1
CDR3 protein: CASSRGQGNTNTEAFF

J gene: TRBJ1-2
V gene: TRBV6-5
D gene: TRBD1
CDR3 protein: CASSRDRGLRGYTF

J gene: TRBJ1-1
V gene: TRBV30
D gene: .
CDR3 protein: CAWIITEEAFF

J gene: TRBJ2-7
V gene: TRBV29-1
D gene: .
CDR3 protein: CSVESSEPYEQYF

J gene: TRBJ2-2
V gene: TRBV11-2
D gene: .
CDR3 protein: CASSPTLGGGPGELFF